The 2 T cell receptor beta chains listed next were all sequenced from one sample in a study of CD8 T cells in ankylosing spondylitis. These receptors have no identified antigens. General study points: There was a TCR beta motif, made of several highly homologous variants, that appeared characteristic of ankylosing spondylitis blood.

TCRdb independently ran MiXCR on the 5' RACE reads; one entry per CDR3 protein. The table records about 750,000 distinct CDR3 sequences, around a fifth of them present only once. Specimen: blood, either unsorted or a sorted T cell fraction (not recorded which). The receptors were gathered from a male donor with ankylosing spondylitis.

This clonotype has only a few counts. The V and J genes are TRBV10-3 and TRBJ1-2, with D perhaps matching TRBD1 (6 bases). CDR1 and CDR2 from the germline V gene are ENHRY and SYGVKD. The CDR3 spans 14 residues. Trimming removed 4 bases from V and 0 bases from J, with 9 bases in between. This CDR3 reads CAISVDRSNYGYTF. The CDR3 DNA reads as TGTGCCATCAGTGTGGACAGATCTAACTATGGCTACACCTTC.

The chain joins TRBV12-3 or TRBV12-4 to TRBJ2-5, with TRBD1 as a possible D gene (6 bases). This CDR3 contains 14 residues. The V gene lost 5 bases and the J gene lost 1 base, with 11 bases spanning the gap. CDR3 sequence: CASSRQGPQETQYF. The CDR3 DNA follows: TGTGCCAGCAGTCGGCAGGGGCCCCAAGAGACCCAGTACTTC.